This entry lists 8 T cell receptor beta chains sequenced from one sample in a study of cytomegalovirus exposure and HLA in healthy donors. The PCR contained 60 Vbeta and 13 Jbeta primers. Some clones are missing from TCRdb's copy, which holds only in-frame ones; the method was immunoSEQ multiplex PCR. Of approximately 160,000 clones in the sample, around 76% are singletons; the top ten hold around 1.5%. The sample consisted of PBMCs. The source of these receptors is a man in his forties or fifties in good health and CMV-seronegative.

V usage is TRBV5-1 and J usage is TRBJ2-3; 9 nucleotides line up with TRBD2. J was trimmed by 3 bases and V by 0 bases; bases with no gene match: 2. There are 15 residues in the CDR3. Germline CDR1 reads SGHRS; CDR2 reads YFSETQ. The DNA of the CDR3 is TGCGCCAGCAGCTTGGGACTAGCGGTTACAGATACGCAGTATTTT. Residues: CASSLGLAVTDTQYF.

The rearrangement joins TRBV9 to TRBJ2-6; the D gene is possibly TRBD1 (6 bases). Deletions cut 6 bases from V and 4 bases from J, with 17 bases between. The length of the CDR3 is 16 residues. Germline-derived CDR1 and CDR2 are SGDLS and YYNGEE. The CDR3 coding sequence is TGTGCCAGCACCCGGGACACCCCCCGGGGGGCCAACGTCCTGACTTTC. Its protein product is CASTRDTPRGANVLTF.

The CDR3 DNA follows: TGTGCCAGCAGCCAACTAGCGGGAGAAAGCTCCTACGAGCAGTACTTC. Its translation is CASSQLAGESSYEQYF. This chain links TRBV6-4 with TRBJ2-7; 11 bases map to TRBD2. Germline CDR1 reads MRHNA; CDR2 reads SNTAGT. The CDR3 extends over 16 amino acids. V shed 6 bases and J 0 bases; nucleotides not matched to a gene: 7.

The J gene is TRBJ2-7, the V gene TRBV10-3, with TRBD2 matching 9 bases. The germline CDR1 and CDR2 sequences are ENHRY and SYGVKD. V lost 3 bases, J lost 0 bases, and 3 bases stayed unmatched. The CDR3 extends over 15 amino acids. The CDR3 DNA is TGTGCCATCAGTGAACGCGGGGGGGACTCCTACGAGCAGTACGTC. This sequence encodes CAISERGGDSYEQYV.

The chain combines TRBV6-1 with TRBJ1-4, with D unclear. Looked up from germline, CDR1 is MNHNS and CDR2 is SASEGT. The ends were cut back, 4 bases at V and 0 bases at J, with 9 bases in the middle. The CDR3 extends over 15 amino acids. The CDR3 spells CASSGGIATNEKLFF. The CDR3 DNA reads as TGTGCCAGCAGTGGAGGGATTGCAACTAATGAAAAACTGTTTTTT.

The V and J genes are TRBV2 and TRBJ1-1, with 7 positions matching TRBD1. Germline CDR1 SNHLY, CDR2 FYNNEI. The CDR3 contains 14 residues. The V segment lost 6 bases and the J segment 1 base; nucleotides outside the gene matches: 5. The CDR3 loop is CASSSWTGNTEAFF. The CDR3 nucleotides read TGTGCCAGCAGCTCCTGGACAGGGAACACTGAAGCTTTCTTT.

V is TRBV6-1 and J is TRBJ1-1, with D possibly TRBD1 on 5 matching bases. CDR1 and CDR2 (germline): MNHNS, SASEGT. The V and J ends lost 7 bases and 5 bases respectively, with 14 bases between them. This CDR3 has 13 residues. This CDR3 reads CASIWAGRTEAFF. CDR3 nucleotides: TGTGCCAGCATCTGGGCAGGGAGGACTGAAGCTTTCTTT.

This sequence joins TRBV5-1 and TRBJ2-7, with 9 bases aligning to TRBD1. With V trimmed by 0 bases and J by 4 bases, 2 bases remained unmatched. The length of the CDR3 is 14 residues. Per the germline V gene, CDR1 is SGHRS and CDR2 is YFSETQ. This CDR3 reads CASSLDRGLYEQYF. CDR3 in DNA: TGCGCCAGCAGCTTGGACAGGGGGCTGTACGAGCAGTACTTC.